This TCR beta chain was recovered during a study of shared clonotypes between healthy human individuals. The data were produced by immunoSEQ multiplex PCR, yet TCRdb's version contains in-frame clones alone and is incomplete. Here the sample spans roughly 1 million clones, around 78% being singletons. The CDR3 is made up of 13 amino acids. Germline V gene lookup returns CDR1 SGHTA and CDR2 FQGTGA. V gave up 7 bases and J gave up 1 base, with 10 bases separating them. The V gene is TRBV7-3, the J gene TRBJ1-2; D gene unclear. The material sequenced was memory CD4+ T cells from PBMCs. Subset reported: CD45RA-negative fraction. This receptor was obtained from a young man in good health. Some clones in this sample may be carry-over from other donors' samples. The CDR3 DNA reads as TGTGCCAGCACTTTGACGGGTAACTATGGCTACACCTTC. It encodes CASTLTGNYGYTF.